A single sample gave rise to the 8 T cell receptor beta chains below, sequenced in a study of blood T cell repertoires in COVID-19. Produced via immunoSEQ multiplex PCR; TCRdb's table is partial and in-frame only. The top ten hold roughly 1.6% of the sample, which has about 410,000 clones, about 91% seen once. Source material: peripheral blood. Receptors originate from a woman aged 40 to 55 with COVID-19, enrolled during active disease.

The chain has TRBV5-5 and TRBJ1-2, with TRBD1 matching 9 bases. The germline V gene encodes CDR1 SGHKS and CDR2 YYEKEE (reference sequence). CDR3 length: 18 amino acids. V shed 2 bases and J 4 bases; nucleotides not matched to a gene: 15. The CDR3 bases are TGTGCCAGCAGCTTACAGCCTGGGGGACAGGGCTTTGGCTATGGCTACACCTTC. Protein product: CASSLQPGGQGFGYGYTF.

The chain is built from TRBV27 and TRBJ2-5, with 11 bases that match TRBD2. V lost 3 bases to trimming and J lost 5 bases; unmatched junction nucleotides: 8. The CDR3 consists of 16 residues. CDR1 MNHEY and CDR2 SMNVEV come from the germline V gene (reference sequence). CDR3 sequence: CASSFLTSGEGETQYF. The DNA for the CDR3 is TGTGCCAGCAGTTTCTTGACTAGCGGGGAAGGGGAGACCCAGTACTTC.

CDR3 in DNA: TGTGCCAGCAGCAAAGGTGGAAGGAGGAGGTCGGGACAGGCCTTGTTTAACGAGCAGTACTTC. Amino acid sequence: CASSKGGRRRSGQALFNEQYF. This sequence joins TRBV21-1 and TRBJ2-7; no DNA check was done on the table's D call, TRBD1. TRBV21-1 is labeled a pseudogene. The CDR3 is 21 residues long.

The chain uses TRBV27 and TRBJ1-5; maybe TRBD1 (5 bases). The CDR3 is 16 residues long. V lost 5 bases, J lost 0 bases, and 14 bases lay in between. Germline lookup yields CDR1 MNHEY and CDR2 SMNVEV (reference sequence). For the CDR3, the DNA is TGTGCCAGCAGTGCATATGGGGCCCCTAGCAATCAGCCCCAGCATTTT. Its protein is CASSAYGAPSNQPQHF.

V is TRBV7-9 and J is TRBJ2-3, with no clear D. This CDR3 comprises 15 residues. V lost 4 bases to trimming and J lost 2 bases, with 13 bases between them. Germline V gives CDR1 SEHNR, CDR2 FQNEAQ (reference sequence). CDR3 region: CASSSPRRFTDTQYF. The CDR3 bases are TGTGCCAGCAGCTCCCCCCGGCGGTTCACAGATACGCAGTATTTT.

On this clone itself: The identical CDR3 is also encoded by other nucleotide sequences in the sample. This chain uses TRBV28 with TRBJ1-6; D not resolved. The CDR3 has 11 residues. With 6 bases removed from V and 6 bases from J, the gap between germline ends came to 3 bases. Per the germline V gene, CDR1 is MDHEN and CDR2 is SYDVKM. CDR3 nucleotide sequence: TGTGCCAGCAGGGCTAATTCACCCCTCCACTTT. The encoded protein is CASRANSPLHF.

The chain uses TRBV7-2 and TRBJ1-5; tentative D call: TRBD1 (5 bases). Trimming took off 3 bases at V and 4 bases at J, with 13 bases between the two ends. Germline V gene sequence: CDR1 SGHTA, CDR2 FQGNSA. This CDR3 has 15 amino acids. The CDR3 nucleotides are TGTGCCAGCAGCTTGGCGGGACTGATAAATCAGCCCCAGCATTTT. It is translated as CASSLAGLINQPQHF.

The chain links TRBV29-1 to TRBJ1-2, with unresolved D. Per the germline V gene, CDR1 is SQVTM and CDR2 is ANQGSEA. The germline V and J ends were trimmed by 2 bases and 2 bases, with 9 bases remaining between them. The CDR3 is 13 amino acids. CDR3 in amino acids: CSVETVTNYGYTF. Written as DNA, the CDR3 is TGCAGCGTTGAAACGGTTACGAACTATGGCTACACCTTC.